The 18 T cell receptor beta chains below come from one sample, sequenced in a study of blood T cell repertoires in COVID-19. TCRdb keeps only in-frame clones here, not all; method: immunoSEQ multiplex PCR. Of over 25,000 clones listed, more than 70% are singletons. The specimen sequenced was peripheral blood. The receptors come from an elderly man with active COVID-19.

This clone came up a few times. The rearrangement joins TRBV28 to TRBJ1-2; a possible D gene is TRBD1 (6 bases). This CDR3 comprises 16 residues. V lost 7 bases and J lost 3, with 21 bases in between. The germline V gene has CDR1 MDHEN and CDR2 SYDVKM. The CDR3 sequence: CASTLGGSPGDYGYTF. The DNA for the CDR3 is TGTGCCAGCACCCTCGGCGGGAGTCCAGGGGACTATGGCTACACCTTC.

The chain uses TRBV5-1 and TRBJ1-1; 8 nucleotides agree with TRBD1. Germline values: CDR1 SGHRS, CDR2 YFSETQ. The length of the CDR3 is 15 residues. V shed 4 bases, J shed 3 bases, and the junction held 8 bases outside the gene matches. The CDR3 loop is CASSPGQGLDTEAFF. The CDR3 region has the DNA TGCGCCAGCAGCCCTGGACAGGGACTCGACACTGAAGCTTTCTTT.

CDR3 protein: CASSQIGYGSDEQFF. The CDR3 nucleotides are TGTGCCAGCAGCCAGATAGGATATGGGAGCGATGAGCAGTTCTTC. V is TRBV3-1 (or the pseudogene TRBV3-2) and J is TRBJ2-1, with D possibly being TRBD2 (5 bases). CDR3 length: 15 amino acids. V shed 3 bases and J shed 8 bases, with 17 bases lying between them. In germline, CDR1 is LGHDT, CDR2 YNNKEL (reference sequence).

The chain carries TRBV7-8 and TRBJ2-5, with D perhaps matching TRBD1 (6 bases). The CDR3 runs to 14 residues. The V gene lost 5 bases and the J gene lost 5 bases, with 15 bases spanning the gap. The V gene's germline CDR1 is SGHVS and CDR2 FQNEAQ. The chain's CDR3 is CASSQQGGGETQYF. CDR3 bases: TGTGCCAGCAGCCAACAGGGTGGCGGTGAGACCCAGTACTTC.

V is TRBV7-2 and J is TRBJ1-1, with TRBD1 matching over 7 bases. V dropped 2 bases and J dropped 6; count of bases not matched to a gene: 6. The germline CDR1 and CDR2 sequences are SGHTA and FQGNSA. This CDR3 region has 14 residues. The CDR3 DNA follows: TGTGCCAGCAGCTTAAGCTCGGGACAGCCTGAAGCTTTCTTT. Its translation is CASSLSSGQPEAFF.

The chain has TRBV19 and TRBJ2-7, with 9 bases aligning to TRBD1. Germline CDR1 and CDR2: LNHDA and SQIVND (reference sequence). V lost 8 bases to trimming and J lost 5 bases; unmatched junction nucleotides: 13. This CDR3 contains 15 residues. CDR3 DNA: TGTGCCAGTGGCCTTTCCGGGACAGGGTCCCACGAGCAGTACTTC. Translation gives CASGLSGTGSHEQYF.

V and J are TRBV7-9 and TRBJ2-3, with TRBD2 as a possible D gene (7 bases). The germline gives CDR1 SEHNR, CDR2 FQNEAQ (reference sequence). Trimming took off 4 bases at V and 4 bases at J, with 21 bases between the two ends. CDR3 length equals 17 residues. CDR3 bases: TGTGCCAGCAGCTCAACTCGGGACTACAGGGAGGCAGATACGCAGTATTTT. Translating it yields CASSSTRDYREADTQYF.

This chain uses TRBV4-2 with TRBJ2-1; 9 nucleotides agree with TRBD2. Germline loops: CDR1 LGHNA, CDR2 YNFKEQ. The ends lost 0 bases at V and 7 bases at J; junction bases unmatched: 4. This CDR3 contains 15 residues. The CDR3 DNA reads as TGTGCCAGCAGCCAAGATCTCCTAGCGGGAAATGAGCAGTTCTTC. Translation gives CASSQDLLAGNEQFF.

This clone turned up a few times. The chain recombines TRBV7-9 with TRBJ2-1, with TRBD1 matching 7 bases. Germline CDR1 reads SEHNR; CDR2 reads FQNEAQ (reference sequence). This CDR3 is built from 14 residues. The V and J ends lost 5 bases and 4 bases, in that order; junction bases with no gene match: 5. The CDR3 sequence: CASSQHRGYNEQFF. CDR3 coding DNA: TGTGCCAGCAGCCAGCACAGGGGATACAATGAGCAGTTCTTC.

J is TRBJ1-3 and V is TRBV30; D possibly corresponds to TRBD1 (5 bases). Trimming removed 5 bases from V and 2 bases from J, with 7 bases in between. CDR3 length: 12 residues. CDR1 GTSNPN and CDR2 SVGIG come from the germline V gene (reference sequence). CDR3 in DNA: TGTGCCTGGGCCAGGGCTGGAAACACCATATATTTT. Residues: CAWARAGNTIYF.

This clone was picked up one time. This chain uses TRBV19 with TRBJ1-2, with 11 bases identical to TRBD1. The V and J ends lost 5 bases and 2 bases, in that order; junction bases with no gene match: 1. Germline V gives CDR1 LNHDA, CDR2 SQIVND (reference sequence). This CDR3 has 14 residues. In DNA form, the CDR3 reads TGTGCCAGTAGTGGGGACAGGGGGAACTATGGCTACACCTTC. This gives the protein CASSGDRGNYGYTF.

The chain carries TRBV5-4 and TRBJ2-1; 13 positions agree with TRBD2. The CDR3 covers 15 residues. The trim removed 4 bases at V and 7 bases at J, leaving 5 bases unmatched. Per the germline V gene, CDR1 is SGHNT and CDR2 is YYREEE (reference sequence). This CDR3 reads CASSRLAGGFNEQFF. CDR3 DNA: TGTGCCAGCAGCAGACTAGCGGGGGGCTTTAATGAGCAGTTCTTC.

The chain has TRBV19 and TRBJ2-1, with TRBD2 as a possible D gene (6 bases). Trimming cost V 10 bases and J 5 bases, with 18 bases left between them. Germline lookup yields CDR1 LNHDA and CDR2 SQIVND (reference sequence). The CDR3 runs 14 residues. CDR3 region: CATGTHRIHNEQFF. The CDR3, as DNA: TGTGCCACCGGGACTCACCGGATCCACAATGAGCAGTTCTTC. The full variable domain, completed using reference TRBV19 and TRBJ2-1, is DGGITQSPKYLFRKEGQNVTLSCEQNLNHDAMYWYRQDPGQGLRLIYYSQIVNDFQKGDIAEGYSVSREKKESFPLTVTSAQKNPTAFYLCATGTHRIHNEQFFGPGTRLTVL.

In DNA, the CDR3 is TGTGCCAGCAGCTTGGCAGGGGGTGGAGCCTACGAGCAGTACTTC. This encodes CASSLAGGGAYEQYF. The V call is TRBV5-4, the J call TRBJ2-7; the match to TRBD1 covers 7 bases. This CDR3 is built from 15 residues. The V gene's germline CDR1 is SGHNT and CDR2 YYREEE (reference sequence). J was trimmed by 2 bases and V by 0 bases; bases with no gene match: 5. The full variable domain, its missing parts supplied by reference TRBV5-4 and TRBJ2-7, is ETGVTQSPTHLIKTRGQQVTLRCSSQSGHNTVSWYQQALGQGPQFIFQYYREEENGRGNFPPRFSGLQFPNYSSELNVNALELDDSALYLCASSLAGGGAYEQYFGPGTRLTVT.

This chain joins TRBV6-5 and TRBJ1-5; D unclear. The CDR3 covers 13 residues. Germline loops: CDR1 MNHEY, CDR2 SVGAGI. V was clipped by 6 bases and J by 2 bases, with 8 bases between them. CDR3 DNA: TGTGCCAGCAGGAGGGAAGGCAATCAGCCCCAGCATTTT. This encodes CASRREGNQPQHF.

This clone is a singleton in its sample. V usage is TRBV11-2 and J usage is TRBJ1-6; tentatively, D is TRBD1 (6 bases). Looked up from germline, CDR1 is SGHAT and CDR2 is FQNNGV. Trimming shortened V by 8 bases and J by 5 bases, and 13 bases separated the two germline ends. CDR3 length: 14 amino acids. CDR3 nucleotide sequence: TGTGCCAGCGTCCCACAGGGCGATAATTCACCCCTCCACTTT. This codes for CASVPQGDNSPLHF.

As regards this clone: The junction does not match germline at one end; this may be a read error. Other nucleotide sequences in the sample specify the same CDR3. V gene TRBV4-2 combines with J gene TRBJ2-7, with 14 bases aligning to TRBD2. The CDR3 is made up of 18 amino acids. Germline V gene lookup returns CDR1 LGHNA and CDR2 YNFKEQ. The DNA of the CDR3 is TGTGCCAGCAGCCAGGGACTAGCGGGGGCTTCTAGCTCCTACGAGCAGTACTTT. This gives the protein CASSQGLAGASSSYEQYF.

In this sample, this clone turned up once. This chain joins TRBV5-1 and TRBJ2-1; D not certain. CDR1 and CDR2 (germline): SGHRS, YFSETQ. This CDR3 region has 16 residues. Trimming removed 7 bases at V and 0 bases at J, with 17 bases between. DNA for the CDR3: TGCGCCAGCGTCCTGGGCCCTCTGAGCTCCTACAATGAGCAGTTCTTC. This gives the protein CASVLGPLSSYNEQFF.